These 10 T cell receptor beta chains originate from one sample sequenced in a study of T-cell memory formation after mild COVID-19. From the 5' RACE reads, TCRdb called clonotypes with MiXCR, one entry per CDR3 protein. The sample lists a few hundred thousand distinct CDR3 sequences; roughly an eighth were seen once. The sample comprised PBMCs or a T cell subset sorted from them (not recorded which). The receptors originated from a man younger than 35 who had mild COVID-19 (a few samples of this study predate the infection). Cell type and time point are not known.

This chain connects TRBV7-6 to TRBJ2-5; 7 nucleotides match TRBD2. Germline trimming cut 5 bases from V and 5 bases from J; bases unmatched to any gene: 8. Per germline, CDR1 SGHVS and CDR2 FNYEAQ. The CDR3 length is 14 residues. The CDR3 DNA follows: TGTGCCAGCAGCCCCGGACTAGTCTCCGAGACCCAGTACTTC. Translation gives CASSPGLVSETQYF.

This clonotype appeared a few times. This chain connects TRBV5-1 to TRBJ2-3, with D possibly matching TRBD2 (6 bases). Germline V lookup: CDR1 SGHRS, CDR2 YFSETQ. The CDR3 spans 15 residues. Trimming shortened V by 4 bases and J by 4 bases, and 16 bases separated the two germline ends. The CDR3 here is CASSQSGGGADTQYF. CDR3 sequence (DNA): TGCGCCAGCAGCCAATCCGGGGGTGGCGCAGATACGCAGTATTTT.

This clonotype showed up many times. The genes are TRBV7-9 and TRBJ2-3; 7 positions match TRBD2. Germline CDR1 SEHNR, CDR2 FQNEAQ (reference sequence). The CDR3 has 15 residues. V shed 5 bases and J 5 bases; nucleotides not matched to a gene: 10. The CDR3 is CASSRASGPRDTQYF. The CDR3 DNA follows: TGTGCCAGCAGCCGCGCTAGCGGCCCTCGAGATACGCAGTATTTT.

The V gene is TRBV12-5, the J gene TRBJ2-1; D remains ambiguous. The germline V and J ends were trimmed by 5 bases and 8 bases, with 7 bases remaining between them. Germline loops: CDR1 LGHNT, CDR2 FRNRAP. The CDR3 totals 11 residues. As DNA, the CDR3 is TGTGCTAGTGGTCCGGAAGATGAGCAGTTCTTC. It encodes CASGPEDEQFF.

V gene TRBV5-1 combines with J gene TRBJ2-1; the match to TRBD2 covers 8 bases. Germline-derived CDR1 and CDR2 are SGHRS and YFSETQ. This CDR3 comprises 16 residues. The V segment lost 4 bases and the J segment 9 bases; nucleotides outside the gene matches: 15. The CDR3 region has the DNA TGCGCCAGCAGCCTTAGAACCAGCGGGGGCCGTGGTGAGCAGTTCTTC. Translation gives CASSLRTSGGRGEQFF.

This clonotype appeared many times. The V and J genes are TRBV7-2 and TRBJ1-5; D ambiguous. Germline values: CDR1 SGHTA, CDR2 FQGNSA. CDR3 length: 13 amino acids. Trimming left V 1 base short and J 4 bases short, with 5 bases between. CDR3 in amino acids: CASSLGPNQPQHF. The CDR3 coding sequence is TGTGCCAGCAGCTTAGGACCGAATCAGCCCCAGCATTTT.

The table lists this clonotype with a few counts. The J gene is TRBJ2-7, the V gene TRBV4-3, with TRBD1 matching over 7 bases. The J segment lost 4 bases and the V segment lost 0 bases, leaving 9 bases of the junction unmatched. The germline V gene has CDR1 LGHNA and CDR2 YSLEER. This CDR3 is 16 amino acids long. The CDR3 coding sequence is TGCGCCAGCAGCCAAGATTTAGACAGGGCTTGGTACGAGCAGTACTTC. Translated: CASSQDLDRAWYEQYF.

The chain employs TRBV6-5 and TRBJ2-1, with a weak D call TRBD1 (5 bases). V was cut by 2 bases and J by 8 bases, with 10 bases left in between. In germline, CDR1 is MNHEY, CDR2 SVGAGI. The CDR3 runs 13 residues. In DNA form, the CDR3 reads TGTGCCAGCAGTTACAGTGACAGTTATGAGCAGTTCTTC. It is translated as CASSYSDSYEQFF.

This clonotype showed up many times. The genes are TRBV5-1 and TRBJ2-7, with a tentative D call TRBD2 (6 bases). The CDR3 runs to 16 residues. CDR1 is SGHRS and CDR2 is YFSETQ in the germline V gene. Trimming cost V 4 bases and J 1 base, with 18 bases left between them. The DNA for the CDR3 is TGCGCCAGCAGCGCCGTGCCCGGGGGTTTTTCCTACGAGCAGTACTTC. Translated: CASSAVPGGFSYEQYF.

The chain couples TRBV7-9 to TRBJ2-6; D is undetermined. CDR1 SEHNR and CDR2 FQNEAQ come from the germline V gene (reference sequence). The V end lost 4 bases, the J end lost 0 bases, and 13 bases lay between the germline ends. The CDR3 has 17 amino acids. The CDR3: CASSSPGLPSGANVLTF. For the CDR3, the DNA is TGTGCCAGCAGCTCCCCGGGCCTCCCCTCTGGGGCCAACGTCCTGACTTTC.